This T cell receptor beta chain was profiled in a study of blood T cell repertoires in COVID-19. Across the whole study: From the United States, Italy and Spain came samples of acute and convalescent COVID-19.

The CDR3 has 14 amino acids. V was clipped by 4 bases and J by 5 bases, with 15 bases between them. CDR1 and CDR2 from the germline V gene are GTSNPN and SVGIG (reference sequence). TCRdb's table, derived via immunoSEQ multiplex PCR, lists solely in-frame clones and lacks some. The sample has more than 350,000 clones, more than 75% seen once; the top ten hold about 10%. Sequencing was carried out using peripheral blood. The receptor's source is a young woman with COVID-19, enrolled during active disease. The chain has TRBV30 and TRBJ1-5; D possibly corresponds to TRBD1 (5 bases). The CDR3 nucleotides are TGTGCCTGGAAGAGGGGAGGGTCGGATCAGCCCCAGCATTTT. It codes for CAWKRGGSDQPQHF.